This T cell receptor (beta chain) was sequenced during a study of blood T cell repertoires in COVID-19. On the study more broadly: Samples representing acute and convalescent COVID-19 were sourced from the United States, Italy and Spain. The analysed material was cDNA or gDNA that came from T cells, B-cell-depleted T cells, or PBMCs.

This clone was counted a single time. From germline, CDR1 is LNHDA and CDR2 SQIVND (reference sequence). Trimming took 6 bases from V and 6 from J; bases not matched to a gene: 6. The CDR3 runs to 15 residues. TCRdb's copy holds only in-frame clones and misses some; the assay was immunoSEQ multiplex PCR. The sample shows 240,000 or so clones, roughly 86% of them seen only once. Sequenced: peripheral blood. The sequence was obtained from a man older than 75 with acute or convalescent COVID-19. The V call is TRBV19, the J call TRBJ1-5; 12 bases map to TRBD1. DNA for the CDR3: TGTGCCAGTAGGGCCGGGACAGGGGGCCCTCAGCCCCAGCATTTT. As protein: CASRAGTGGPQPQHF.